Listed below are T cell receptor beta chains from one sample, sequenced in a study of shared clonotypes between healthy human individuals. Profiled with immunoSEQ multiplex PCR; TCRdb holds only in-frame clones, not every one. The table records a few million clones, more than 80% of them present only once. The sequencing input was naive CD4+ T cells sorted from blood. The origin of the receptors is a young man in good health. CDR3s include the opening cysteine and the closing phenylalanine or tryptophan. Each record gives: clone size, V gene, J gene, CDR3 length, D gene, CDR3 protein, CDR3 DNA. A D gene is named only where the DNA matches it firmly. Clone size is shown for a subset of rows, as once, few, many or a class of expanded clone.

-	TRBV2	TRBJ2-2	14	-	CASSPGANTGELFF	TGTGCCAGCAGTCCCGGAGCGAACACCGGGGAGCTGTTTTTT
-	TRBV9	TRBJ2-7	17	TRBD2	CASSPTGTSGGVEEQYF	TGTGCCAGCAGCCCTACCGGGACTAGCGGGGGGGTAGAAGAGCAGTACTTC
-	TRBV28	TRBJ2-1	13	-	CASSPLGGDEQFF	TGTGCCAGCAGTCCCCTGGGGGGAGATGAGCAGTTCTTC
-	TRBV18	TRBJ2-3	13	-	CASSQTNGDTQYF	TGTGCCAGCTCACAAACTAACGGGGATACGCAGTATTTT
-	TRBV10-3	TRBJ2-1	13	-	CAISEEGRNEQFF	TGTGCCATCAGTGAGGAAGGTAGGAATGAGCAGTTCTTC
-	TRBV15	TRBJ2-7	15	TRBD1	CATSRGQGRTYEQYF	TGTGCCACCAGCAGAGGACAGGGAAGAACCTACGAGCAGTACTTC
-	TRBV5-1	TRBJ2-5	13	TRBD2	CASSTGGAETQYF	TGCGCCAGCAGCACCGGGGGGGCGGAGACCCAGTACTTC
-	TRBV30	TRBJ2-7	12	-	CAWARRSDEQYF	TGTGCCTGGGCCAGGAGATCCGACGAGCAGTACTTC
-	TRBV5-4	TRBJ1-6	15	TRBD1	CASSTSGTGESPLHF	TGTGCCAGCAGCACCTCCGGGACAGGGGAATCACCCCTCCACTTT
-	TRBV19	TRBJ2-5	14	TRBD2	CASSKSHSGETQYF	TGTGCCAGTAGTAAGTCCCATAGCGGGGAGACCCAGTACTTC
-	TRBV5-1	TRBJ2-5	17	TRBD2	CASSPWGTSGSLETQYF	TGCGCCAGCAGCCCGTGGGGGACTAGCGGGAGTTTAGAGACCCAGTACTTC
-	TRBV10-1	TRBJ2-3	16	TRBD1	CASSSRDRALIDTQYF	TGCGCCAGCAGTTCCCGGGACAGGGCACTCATAGATACGCAGTATTTT
-	TRBV10-3	TRBJ1-1	14	TRBD1	CASQGAREDTEAFF	TGTGCCAGTCAGGGGGCGCGTGAGGACACTGAAGCTTTCTTT
-	TRBV9	TRBJ2-1	14	TRBD1	CATGTGSSYNEQFF	TGTGCCACCGGGACAGGGAGCTCCTACAATGAGCAGTTCTTC
-	TRBV2	TRBJ2-5	15	TRBD2	CASSEGGGGWETQYF	TGTGCCAGCAGTGAAGGGGGGGGAGGTTGGGAGACCCAGTACTTC
-	TRBV6-1	TRBJ1-6	14	-	CASSFGTAIGPLHF	TGTGCCAGCAGTTTCGGGACGGCGATTGGACCCCTCCACTTT
once	TRBV6-5	TRBJ2-7	16	TRBD2	CASSSLGAGWGYEQYF	TGTGCCAGCAGTTCCCTGGGAGCGGGATGGGGCTACGAGCAGTACTTC
-	TRBV2	TRBJ2-5	12	-	CASSRGRETQYF	TGTGCCAGCAGTCGGGGCCGGGAGACCCAGTACTTC
-	TRBV2	TRBJ2-7	16	-	CASSEGGAGATYEQYF	TGTGCCAGCAGTGAAGGAGGGGCGGGGGCGACCTACGAGCAGTACTTC
-	TRBV27	TRBJ1-5	17	-	CASSFGQGMGSNQPQHF	TGTGCCAGCAGTTTCGGGCAGGGGATGGGTAGCAATCAGCCCCAGCATTTT
once	TRBV30	TRBJ1-1	13	-	CAWSVWGNTEAFF	TGTGCCTGGAGTGTGTGGGGGAACACTGAAGCTTTCTTT
-	TRBV11-2	TRBJ2-2	17	TRBD2	CASSLPTSGRATGELFF	TGTGCCAGCAGCCTACCCACTAGCGGGAGGGCCACCGGGGAGCTGTTTTTT
-	TRBV9	TRBJ2-1	13	-	CASSEAPYNEQFF	TGTGCCAGCAGCGAGGCCCCCTACAATGAGCAGTTCTTC
-	TRBV27	TRBJ1-4	13	-	CASSFRVGEKLFF	TGTGCCAGCAGTTTCCGGGTTGGAGAAAAACTGTTTTTT
once	TRBV4-1	TRBJ1-2	15	-	CASSQDPQGRGGYTF	TGCGCCAGCAGCCAAGATCCGCAGGGCCGGGGTGGCTACACCTTC
-	TRBV7-2	TRBJ2-7	15	-	CASSYLQGNKYEQYF	TGTGCCAGCAGCTACCTCCAGGGGAACAAGTACGAGCAGTACTTC